Below are 25 T cell receptor beta chains sequenced from a single sample in a study of blood T cell repertoires in COVID-19. The protocol was immunoSEQ multiplex PCR, while the TCRdb copy is restricted to in-frame clones and leaves out a portion. The table shows about 430,000 clones, with roughly 90% occurring only once. The material sequenced was PBMCs or T cells enriched from blood (not recorded which). These receptors all come from a woman in her 30s with acute COVID-19.

The chain links TRBV5-5 to TRBJ2-6; D possibly corresponds to TRBD2 (5 bases). This CDR3 spans 14 amino acids. CDR1 SGHKS and CDR2 YYEKEE come from the germline V gene (reference sequence). V lost 5 bases to trimming and J lost 4 bases, with 10 bases between them. The CDR3 sequence is CASRRESGANVLTF. The CDR3 DNA follows: TGTGCCAGCAGAAGGGAGTCCGGGGCCAACGTCCTGACTTTC.

This chain connects TRBV10-1 to TRBJ2-1, with a possible D match to TRBD2 (6 bases). The CDR3 is 14 residues long. CDR1 and CDR2 (germline): WNHNN, SYGVQD (reference sequence). V lost 4 bases and J 8 bases, leaving 15 bases between the germline ends. The CDR3 DNA sequence: TGCGCCAGCAGTGGTACACTAGCAAGCGATGAGCAGTTCTTC. Translated, it gives CASSGTLASDEQFF.

This clone was observed once. This chain joins TRBV19 and TRBJ1-1; 8 bases are a match to TRBD1. Per germline, CDR1 LNHDA and CDR2 SQIVND (reference sequence). CDR3 size: 16 residues. V lost 5 bases to trimming and J lost 1 base; unmatched junction nucleotides: 9. The DNA of the CDR3 is TGTGCCAGTAGTCCTCAGGACAGGGCCGGGAACACTGAAGCTTTCTTT. It specifies CASSPQDRAGNTEAFF.

This clone was observed a few times. The genes are TRBV9 and TRBJ2-2; 8 bases map to TRBD2. V gave up 0 bases and J gave up 2 bases; unmatched junction bases: 9. The CDR3 has 18 amino acids. Germline loops: CDR1 SGDLS, CDR2 YYNGEE. CDR3 bases: TGTGCCAGCAGCGTAGCGGCAGCGGGGGCCCTTAACACCGGGGAGCTGTTTTTT. Translated, it gives CASSVAAAGALNTGELFF.

V usage is TRBV5-1 and J usage is TRBJ1-6; D not certain. Germline loops: CDR1 SGHRS, CDR2 YFSETQ. Trimming took 0 bases from V and 0 from J, leaving 16 bases between them. CDR3 length: 19 amino acids. CDR3 bases: TGCGCCAGCAGCTTGGTCCCGATGGGCGGGAGCTCCTATAATTCACCCCTCCACTTT. Translated, it gives CASSLVPMGGSSYNSPLHF.

This chain connects TRBV18 to TRBJ2-7; 7 bases match TRBD1. Per the germline V gene, CDR1 is KGHSH and CDR2 is LQKENI. Germline trimming cut 4 bases from V and 3 bases from J; bases unmatched to any gene: 12. CDR3 size: 16 residues. CDR3 protein: CASSRTTGTAYYEQYF. CDR3 in DNA: TGTGCCAGCTCACGAACAACCGGGACAGCATACTACGAGCAGTACTTC.

The genes are TRBV11-3 and TRBJ2-1; 9 bases are shared with TRBD1. Germline CDR1 is SGHNT and CDR2 is YENEEA. This CDR3 spans 15 amino acids. The J segment lost 7 bases and the V segment lost 5 bases, leaving 9 bases of the junction unmatched. The CDR3 nucleotides read TGTGCCAGCAGCCTGACCGGGACAGGGAGGAATGAGCAGTTCTTC. Its translation: CASSLTGTGRNEQFF.

The chain employs TRBV9 and TRBJ1-5, with a tentative D call TRBD1 (5 bases). Germline CDR1 and CDR2: SGDLS and YYNGEE. Trimming left V 3 bases short and J 3 bases short, with 13 bases between. The CDR3 is 15 residues long. The CDR3 region has the DNA TGTGCCAGCAGCGCCCAGGGCGGTGACAATCAGCCCCAGCATTTT. Its translation is CASSAQGGDNQPQHF.

V usage is TRBV12-5 and J usage is TRBJ2-7, with D possibly matching TRBD2 (6 bases). Deletions cut 1 base from V and 2 bases from J, with 15 bases between. The CDR3 length is 16 residues. Germline values: CDR1 LGHNT, CDR2 FRNRAP. CDR3 sequence: CASGLGQVEGPYEQYF. CDR3 nucleotides: TGTGCTAGTGGTTTGGGGCAGGTGGAGGGACCCTACGAGCAGTACTTC.

The V gene is TRBV5-1, the J gene TRBJ1-1, with 12 bases aligning to TRBD1. CDR1 is SGHRS and CDR2 is YFSETQ in the germline V gene. Losses at the gene ends were 4 bases for V and 0 bases for J; bases not matched to a gene: 7. This CDR3 region has 17 residues. CDR3 loop: CASSVGTGGRLNTEAFF. The DNA of the CDR3 is TGCGCCAGCAGCGTAGGGACAGGGGGCCGGTTGAACACTGAAGCTTTCTTT.

The rearrangement uses TRBV6-2 or TRBV6-3 and TRBJ1-6; TRBD1 agrees at 7 bases. CDR1 and CDR2 from the germline V gene are MNHEY and SVGEGT. With V trimmed by 0 bases and J by 5 bases, 1 base remained unmatched. The CDR3 sequence is 15 residues long. CDR3 protein: CASSYSGTDNSPLHF. The DNA for the CDR3 is TGTGCCAGCAGTTACTCCGGGACAGATAATTCACCCCTCCACTTT.

The V gene is TRBV10-3, the J gene TRBJ2-5; TRBD1 might be the D (6 bases). The CDR3 extends over 14 amino acids. CDR1 and CDR2 (germline): ENHRY, SYGVKD. With 6 bases removed from V and 1 base from J, the gap between germline ends came to 12 bases. CDR3 residues: CAIRATGIQETQYF. The CDR3 DNA follows: TGTGCCATCAGGGCGACAGGTATCCAAGAGACCCAGTACTTC.

The genes are TRBV5-1 and TRBJ1-1; 9 nucleotides match TRBD1. This CDR3 is built from 14 residues. Germline CDR1 SGHRS, CDR2 YFSETQ. With V trimmed by 8 bases and J by 4 bases, 9 bases remained unmatched. CDR3 sequence: CASKQGALVTEAFF. In nucleotides, the CDR3 is TGCGCCAGTAAACAGGGGGCTTTGGTCACTGAAGCTTTCTTT.

The V call is TRBV10-3, the J call TRBJ1-1; 9 bases fit TRBD1. J gave up 4 bases and V 5 bases, and 5 bases lay outside the gene matches. The CDR3 totals 14 residues. Germline CDR1 is ENHRY and CDR2 is SYGVKD. The CDR3 DNA sequence: TGTGCCATCAGTAATACAGGGGGCGTCACTGAAGCTTTCTTT. Translated, it gives CAISNTGGVTEAFF.

This chain joins TRBV5-6 and TRBJ2-1; 11 nucleotides line up with TRBD1. Trimming took 5 bases from V and 3 from J; bases not matched to a gene: 7. Germline assignment: CDR1 SGHDT and CDR2 YYEEEE. CDR3 length: 16 amino acids. CDR3 sequence: CASSFAGTGGYNEQFF. CDR3 DNA sequence: TGTGCCAGCAGTTTCGCCGGGACAGGGGGCTACAATGAGCAGTTCTTC. Complete variable domain (other parts from reference TRBV5-6 and TRBJ2-1): DAGVTQSPTHLIKTRGQQVTLRCSPKSGHDTVSWYQQALGQGPQFIFQYYEEEERQRGNFPDRFSGHQFPNYSSELNVNALLLGDSALYLCASSFAGTGGYNEQFFGPGTRLTVL.

This clone was seen more than once but under ten times. The V and J genes are TRBV28 and TRBJ2-2; D is ambiguous. CDR1 and CDR2 from the germline V gene are MDHEN and SYDVKM. Trimming removed 6 bases at V and 6 bases at J, with 17 bases between. This CDR3 is built from 15 residues. DNA of the CDR3: TGTGCCAGCAGATATACCCAGTGGAGATCCGGGGAGCTGTTTTTT. Translating it yields CASRYTQWRSGELFF.

This clone was detected once. The J gene is TRBJ1-4, the V gene TRBV2; TRBD1 aligns across 10 bases. The CDR3 is 15 residues long. In germline, CDR1 is SNHLY, CDR2 FYNNEI. V dropped 3 bases and J dropped 8; count of bases not matched to a gene: 6. The CDR3, as DNA: TGTGCCAGCAGTGATTGGGGACAGGGGCGGGAAAAACTGTTTTTT. Amino acids: CASSDWGQGREKLFF.

The genes are TRBV4-1 and TRBJ1-4; a possible D gene is TRBD1 (5 bases). Germline V CDR1 and CDR2: MGHRA, YSYEKL. This CDR3 region has 17 residues. Trimming stripped 0 bases from V and 3 bases from J, with 14 bases between. The CDR3 DNA reads TGCGCCAGCAGCCAAGATGGAGTAGGGGCGTCTAATGAAAAACTGTTTTTT. This translates into CASSQDGVGASNEKLFF.

The rearrangement links TRBV7-2 to TRBJ2-3, with 13 bases lining up with TRBD2. Germline assignment: CDR1 SGHTA and CDR2 FQGNSA. The CDR3 extends over 17 amino acids. V was clipped by 3 bases and J by 4 bases; unmatched bases: 7. The DNA for the CDR3 is TGTGCCAGCAGCTTTATCGGAACTAGCGGGGGGGCAGATACGCAGTATTTT. Protein sequence: CASSFIGTSGGADTQYF.

V is TRBV7-3 and J is TRBJ2-1, with D unclear. Germline V CDR1 and CDR2: SGHTA, FQGTGA. V lost 2 bases to trimming and J lost 2 bases, with 10 bases between them. The CDR3 spans 15 residues. The CDR3 coding sequence is TGTGCCAGCAGCTTACAGGCCACCACCTACAATGAGCAGTTCTTC. Protein: CASSLQATTYNEQFF. The full variable domain, its missing parts supplied by reference TRBV7-3 and TRBJ2-1, is GAGVSQTPSNKVTEKGKYVELRCDPISGHTALYWYRQSLGQGPEFLIYFQGTGAADDSGLPNDRFFAVRPEGSVSTLKIQRTERGDSAVYLCASSLQATTYNEQFFGPGTRLTVL.

V gene TRBV19 combines with J gene TRBJ2-5, with TRBD1 matching over 10 bases. CDR3 length equals 15 residues. Germline V gene sequence: CDR1 LNHDA, CDR2 SQIVND (reference sequence). V shed 5 bases, J shed 5 bases, and the junction held 8 bases outside the gene matches. The CDR3 spells CASSVDRGYRETQYF. The CDR3 DNA follows: TGTGCCAGTAGTGTGGACAGGGGGTATCGGGAGACCCAGTACTTC. The full variable domain, its missing parts supplied by reference TRBV19 and TRBJ2-5, is DGGITQSPKYLFRKEGQNVTLSCEQNLNHDAMYWYRQDPGQGLRLIYYSQIVNDFQKGDIAEGYSVSREKKESFPLTVTSAQKNPTAFYLCASSVDRGYRETQYFGPGTRLLVL.

The V and J genes are TRBV5-1 and TRBJ1-1, with unresolved D. Germline V gene lookup returns CDR1 SGHRS and CDR2 YFSETQ. V gave up 2 bases and J gave up 7 bases, with 12 bases separating them. This CDR3 comprises 13 residues. As DNA, the CDR3 is TGCGCCAGCAGCTTTGCGGATGCTAGTGAAGCTTTCTTT. Protein sequence: CASSFADASEAFF. The full variable domain, in which reference TRBV5-1 and TRBJ1-1 provide the parts outside the CDR3, is KAGVTQTPRYLIKTRGQQVTLSCSPISGHRSVSWYQQTPGQGLQFLFEYFSETQRNKGNFPGRFSGRQFSNSRSEMNVSTLELGDSALYLCASSFADASEAFFGQGTRLTVV.

The CDR3 sequence: CATTNKMNTEAFF. The CDR3 bases are TGTGCCACTACTAACAAAATGAACACTGAAGCTTTCTTT. This chain links TRBV2 with TRBJ1-1; the D is unclear. The CDR3 runs 13 residues. The germline CDR1 and CDR2 sequences are SNHLY and FYNNEI. V was trimmed by 10 bases and J by 0 bases, leaving 12 bases between them.

The V call is TRBV4-1, the J call TRBJ2-1; 12 bases match TRBD2. This CDR3 has 18 amino acids. CDR1 and CDR2 from the germline V gene are MGHRA and YSYEKL. The ends lost 2 bases at V and 0 bases at J; junction bases unmatched: 5. The CDR3 DNA sequence: TGCGCCAGCAGCCAAATCGGACTAGCGGGAAACTCCTACAATGAGCAGTTCTTC. Protein: CASSQIGLAGNSYNEQFF.

The chain has TRBV10-2 and TRBJ2-7, with 10 bases lining up with TRBD2. Trimming took 6 bases from V and 7 from J; bases not matched to a gene: 9. CDR3 length: 14 amino acids. Germline CDR1 reads WSHSY; CDR2 reads SAAADI. CDR3 in DNA: TGCGCCAGCAGGGATTGGACTAGCGGAGGGGAGCAGTACTTC. Translating it yields CASRDWTSGGEQYF.